The 7 T cell receptor beta chains reported below all come from one sample, sequenced in a study of neurological immune-mediated disorders. TCRdb redid the calling of the 5' RACE reads with MiXCR, one entry per CDR3 protein. The table lists tens of thousands of distinct CDR3 sequences, under 4% of them singletons. The time point: longitudinal time-point 1 (baseline). The sequencing sample was made of PBMCs. Receptor source: a woman aged 55-69 years with multiple sclerosis.

This clonotype rates as medium-sized. This chain links TRBV5-1 with TRBJ2-2, with D perhaps TRBD1 (6 bases). The V gene's germline CDR1 is SGHRS and CDR2 YFSETQ. There are 16 residues in the CDR3. V was clipped by 0 bases and J by 7 bases, with 16 bases between them. CDR3 residues: CASSLGHRDSIGELFF. The CDR3 nucleotides read TGCGCCAGCAGCTTGGGCCACAGGGATTCCATCGGGGAGCTGTTTTTT. The variable domain in full, completed from reference TRBV5-1 and TRBJ2-2, reads KAGVTQTPRYLIKTRGQQVTLSCSPISGHRSVSWYQQTPGQGLQFLFEYFSETQRNKGNFPGRFSGRQFSNSRSEMNVSTLELGDSALYLCASSLGHRDSIGELFFGEGSRLTVL.

This clonotype was counted ten times or more. V is TRBV25-1 and J is TRBJ1-5, with D unresolved. V lost 3 bases, J lost 4 bases, and 10 bases lay in between. The CDR3 is 14 residues long. Germline assignment: CDR1 MGHDK and CDR2 SYGVNS. The CDR3 DNA reads as TGTGCCAGCAGTGAGACGGAGGTAAATCAGCCCCAGCATTTT. It specifies CASSETEVNQPQHF.

This clonotype occurred many times. The CDR3: CSARDQLFNEKLFF. In DNA, the CDR3 is TGCAGTGCTAGAGATCAGCTTTTTAATGAAAAACTGTTTTTT. The genes are TRBV20-1 and TRBJ1-4; no definite D call. V was clipped by 0 bases and J by 4 bases, with 9 bases between them. Germline V gene sequence: CDR1 DFQATT, CDR2 SNEGSKA (reference sequence). The CDR3 length is 14 residues.

This clonotype has ten or more counts. The chain joins TRBV6-1 to TRBJ2-7; 7 positions agree with TRBD2. V was clipped by 3 bases and J by 3 bases; unmatched bases: 5. The CDR3 consists of 14 residues. Germline V gene sequence: CDR1 MNHNS, CDR2 SASEGT. CDR3 bases: TGTGCCAGCAGTGACCCTAGCGGAATCTACGAGCAGTACTTC. Protein: CASSDPSGIYEQYF.

This clonotype was recorded at least ten times. The genes are TRBV28 and TRBJ2-7; D gene ambiguous. Trimming removed 5 bases at V and 0 bases at J, with 11 bases between. The length of the CDR3 is 14 residues. CDR1 is MDHEN, CDR2 SYDVKM, per germline. CDR3 bases: TGTGCCAGCAGTCTAAGACAAGGCTCCTACGAGCAGTACTTC. This encodes CASSLRQGSYEQYF.

At least ten counts were recorded for this clonotype. In DNA form, the CDR3 reads TGTGCCAGCAGTTTACGGAACAGGTACCAAGAGACCCAGTACTTC. It is translated as CASSLRNRYQETQYF. V is TRBV12-3 or TRBV12-4 and J is TRBJ2-5; TRBD1 is a possible D gene (5 bases). Trimming took 2 bases from V and 0 from J, leaving 10 bases between them. This CDR3 has 15 residues.

This clonotype has at least ten counts. The genes are TRBV20-1 and TRBJ1-6, with TRBD1 identical over 9 bases. The V gene's germline CDR1 is DFQATT and CDR2 SNEGSKA (reference sequence). The junction had 3 bases not matched to a gene; V was cut back by 0 bases and J by 9 bases. This CDR3 contains 14 residues. The CDR3 here is CSARDTGGASPLHF. For the CDR3, the DNA is TGCAGTGCTAGAGATACAGGGGGCGCTTCACCCCTCCACTTT.